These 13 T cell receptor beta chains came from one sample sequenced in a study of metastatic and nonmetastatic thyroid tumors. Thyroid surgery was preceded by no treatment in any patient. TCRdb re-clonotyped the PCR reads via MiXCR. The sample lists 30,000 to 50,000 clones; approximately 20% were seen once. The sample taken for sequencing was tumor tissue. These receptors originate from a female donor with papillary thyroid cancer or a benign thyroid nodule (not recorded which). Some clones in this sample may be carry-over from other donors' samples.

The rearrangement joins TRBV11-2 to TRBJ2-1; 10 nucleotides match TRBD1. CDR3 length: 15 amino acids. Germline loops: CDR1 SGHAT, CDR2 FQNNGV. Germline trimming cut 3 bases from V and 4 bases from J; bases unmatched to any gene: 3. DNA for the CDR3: TGTGCCAGCAGCTTGGACAGGGGGAGTTACAATGAGCAGTTCTTC. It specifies CASSLDRGSYNEQFF. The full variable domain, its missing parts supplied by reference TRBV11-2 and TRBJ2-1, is EAGVAQSPRYKIIEKRQSVAFWCNPISGHATLYWYQQILGQGPKLLIQFQNNGVVDDSQLPKDRFSAERLKGVDSTLKIQPAKLEDSAVYLCASSLDRGSYNEQFFGPGTRLTVL.

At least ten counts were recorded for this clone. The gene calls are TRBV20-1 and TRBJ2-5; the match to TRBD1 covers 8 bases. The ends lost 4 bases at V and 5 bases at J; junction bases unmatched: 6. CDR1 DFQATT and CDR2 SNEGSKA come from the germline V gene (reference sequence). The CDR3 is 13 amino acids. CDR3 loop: CSANRGFGETQYF. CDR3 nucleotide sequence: TGCAGTGCTAACAGGGGGTTCGGGGAGACCCAGTACTTC.

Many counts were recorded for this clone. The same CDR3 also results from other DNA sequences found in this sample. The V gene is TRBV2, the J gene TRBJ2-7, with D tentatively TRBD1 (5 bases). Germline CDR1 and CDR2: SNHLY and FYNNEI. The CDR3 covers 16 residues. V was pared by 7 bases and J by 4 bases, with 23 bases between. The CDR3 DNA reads TGTGCCAGCAAAGATGGGCGACGACAGACGACGTACGAGCAGTACTTC. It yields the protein CASKDGRRQTTYEQYF.

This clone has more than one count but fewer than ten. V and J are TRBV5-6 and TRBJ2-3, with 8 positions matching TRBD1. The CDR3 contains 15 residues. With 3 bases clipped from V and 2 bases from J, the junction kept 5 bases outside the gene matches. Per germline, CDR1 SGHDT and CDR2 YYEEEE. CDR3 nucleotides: TGTGCCAGCAGCTCCAGACAGGGGAACACAGATACGCAGTATTTT. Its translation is CASSSRQGNTDTQYF.

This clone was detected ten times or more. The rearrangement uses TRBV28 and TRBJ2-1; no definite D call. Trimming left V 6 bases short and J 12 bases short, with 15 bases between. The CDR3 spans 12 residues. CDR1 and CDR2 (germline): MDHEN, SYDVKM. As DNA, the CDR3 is TGTGCCAGCAGCATCGGTTTAGACGTGCAGTTCTTC. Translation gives CASSIGLDVQFF.

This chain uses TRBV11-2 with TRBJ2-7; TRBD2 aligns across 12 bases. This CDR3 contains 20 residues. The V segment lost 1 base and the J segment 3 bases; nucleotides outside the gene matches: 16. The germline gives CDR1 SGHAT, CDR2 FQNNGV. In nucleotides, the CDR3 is TGTGCCAGCAGCTTAGTTCTATGGACTAGCGGGATTAGGGAAAACTACGAGCAGTACTTC. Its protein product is CASSLVLWTSGIRENYEQYF.

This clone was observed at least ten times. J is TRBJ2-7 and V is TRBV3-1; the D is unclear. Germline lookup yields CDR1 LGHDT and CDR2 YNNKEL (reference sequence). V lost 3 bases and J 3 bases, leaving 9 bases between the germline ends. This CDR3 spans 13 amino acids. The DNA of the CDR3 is TGTGCCAGCAGCCATGAGCTCCACTACGAGCAGTACTTC. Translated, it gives CASSHELHYEQYF.

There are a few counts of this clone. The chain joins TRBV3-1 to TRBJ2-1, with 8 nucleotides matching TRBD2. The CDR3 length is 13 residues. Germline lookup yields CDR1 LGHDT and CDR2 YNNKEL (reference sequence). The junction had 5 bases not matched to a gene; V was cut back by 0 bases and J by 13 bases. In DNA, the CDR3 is TGTGCCAGCAGCCAAGATCTGCGGGGGGACCAGTTCTTC. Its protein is CASSQDLRGDQFF.

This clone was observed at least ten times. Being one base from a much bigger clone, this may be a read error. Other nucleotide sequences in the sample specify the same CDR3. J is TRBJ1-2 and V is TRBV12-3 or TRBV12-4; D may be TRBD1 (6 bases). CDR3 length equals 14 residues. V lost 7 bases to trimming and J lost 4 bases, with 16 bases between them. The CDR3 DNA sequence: TGTGCCAGCACCCCGACAGGAGTTCCCTATGGCTACACCTTC. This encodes CASTPTGVPYGYTF.

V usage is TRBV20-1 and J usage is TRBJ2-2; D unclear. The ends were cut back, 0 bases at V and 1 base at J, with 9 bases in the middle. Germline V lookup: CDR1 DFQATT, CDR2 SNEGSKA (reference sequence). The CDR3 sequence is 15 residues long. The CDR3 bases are TGCAGTGCTAGAGAGACTTGGTGGAACACCGGGGAGCTGTTTTTT. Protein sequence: CSARETWWNTGELFF.

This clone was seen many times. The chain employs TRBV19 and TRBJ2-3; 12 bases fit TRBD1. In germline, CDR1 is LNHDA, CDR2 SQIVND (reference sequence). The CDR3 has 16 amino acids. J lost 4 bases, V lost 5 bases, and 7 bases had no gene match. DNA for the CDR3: TGTGCCAGTAGTGTCCGGGACAGGGGGCGGGCAGATACGCAGTATTTT. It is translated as CASSVRDRGRADTQYF. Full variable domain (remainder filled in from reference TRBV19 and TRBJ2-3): DGGITQSPKYLFRKEGQNVTLSCEQNLNHDAMYWYRQDPGQGLRLIYYSQIVNDFQKGDIAEGYSVSREKKESFPLTVTSAQKNPTAFYLCASSVRDRGRADTQYFGPGTRLTVL.

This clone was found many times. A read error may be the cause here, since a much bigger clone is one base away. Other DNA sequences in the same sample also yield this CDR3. The CDR3 DNA is TGCAGTGCTAAGGGTACTAGCGGAACCTACTACGAGCAGTACTTC. It yields the protein CSAKGTSGTYYEQYF. This sequence joins TRBV20-1 and TRBJ2-7; 8 bases agree with TRBD2. V lost 4 bases, J lost 3 bases, and 11 bases stayed unmatched. The V gene's germline CDR1 is DFQATT and CDR2 SNEGSKA (reference sequence). The CDR3 loop spans 15 amino acids.

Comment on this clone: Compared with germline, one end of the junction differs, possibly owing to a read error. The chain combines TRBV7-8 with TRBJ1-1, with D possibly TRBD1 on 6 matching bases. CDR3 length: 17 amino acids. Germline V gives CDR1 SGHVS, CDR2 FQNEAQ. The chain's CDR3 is CASSLGRRGRWNTEAFF. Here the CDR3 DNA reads TGTGCCAGCAGCTTGGGGCGGCGGGGGCGGTGGAACACTGAAGCTTTCTTC.